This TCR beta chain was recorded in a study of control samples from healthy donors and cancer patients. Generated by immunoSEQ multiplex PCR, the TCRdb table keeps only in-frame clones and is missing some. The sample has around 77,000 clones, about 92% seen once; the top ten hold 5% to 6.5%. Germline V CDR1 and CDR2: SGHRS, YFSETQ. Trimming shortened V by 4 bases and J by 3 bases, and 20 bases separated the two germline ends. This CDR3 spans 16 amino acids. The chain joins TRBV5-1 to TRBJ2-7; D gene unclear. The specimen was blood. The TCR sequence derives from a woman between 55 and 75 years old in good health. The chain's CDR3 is CASSPLNLMGGYEQYF. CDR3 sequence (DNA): TGCGCCAGCAGCCCGCTAAACCTGATGGGTGGCTACGAGCAGTACTTC.